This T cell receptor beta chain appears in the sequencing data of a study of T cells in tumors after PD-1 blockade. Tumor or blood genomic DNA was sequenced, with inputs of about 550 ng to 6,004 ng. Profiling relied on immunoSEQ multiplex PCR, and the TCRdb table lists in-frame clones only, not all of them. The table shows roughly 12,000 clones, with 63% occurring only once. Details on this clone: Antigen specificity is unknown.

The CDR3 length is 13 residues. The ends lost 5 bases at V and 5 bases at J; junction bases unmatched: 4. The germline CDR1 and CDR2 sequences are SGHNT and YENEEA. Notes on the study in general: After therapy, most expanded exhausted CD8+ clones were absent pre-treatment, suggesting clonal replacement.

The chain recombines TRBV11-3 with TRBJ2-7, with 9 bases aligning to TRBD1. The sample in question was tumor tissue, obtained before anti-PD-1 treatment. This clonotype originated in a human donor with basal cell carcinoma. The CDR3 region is CASSHGTGNEQYF. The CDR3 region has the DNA TGTGCCAGCAGCCACGGGACAGGGAACGAGCAGTACTTC.